Listed here are 26 T cell receptor beta chains from one sample, sequenced in a study of T cell responses to AZD1222 COVID-19 vaccine. Using immunoSEQ multiplex PCR, the repertoire was profiled, and TCRdb retains in-frame clones only, with some absent. The repertoire holds 95,000 to 150,000 clones, 80% to 90% seen once, with about 3.1% in the top ten. The starting material was peripheral blood, obtained on day 0 of AZD1222 vaccination. These receptors were collected from an adult in good health.

The chain recombines TRBV27 with TRBJ1-4, with D tentatively TRBD1 (5 bases). The ends were cut back, 10 bases at V and 5 bases at J, with 14 bases in the middle. CDR1 is MNHEY and CDR2 is SMNVEV in the germline V gene (reference sequence). The CDR3 has 13 residues. For the CDR3, the DNA is TGTGCCACCGCGGGGGGAACGAATGAAAAACTGTTTTTT. This sequence encodes CATAGGTNEKLFF.

The CDR3 sequence: CAISESRSQVNEQFF. The CDR3 bases are TGTGCCATCAGTGAGTCCCGATCGCAAGTCAATGAGCAGTTCTTC. The chain uses TRBV10-3 and TRBJ2-1; D remains ambiguous. The CDR3 contains 15 residues. Per the germline V gene, CDR1 is ENHRY and CDR2 is SYGVKD. The ends were cut back, 0 bases at V and 6 bases at J, with 12 bases in the middle.

The V gene is TRBV6-5, the J gene TRBJ1-1; D ambiguous. The V end was cut by 6 bases, the J end by 1 base, with 12 bases between. The germline CDR1 and CDR2 sequences are MNHEY and SVGAGI. This CDR3 is built from 14 residues. The CDR3: CASRVLKWNTEAFF. For the CDR3, the DNA is TGTGCCAGCAGAGTTTTGAAGTGGAACACTGAAGCTTTCTTT.

The chain uses TRBV7-9 and TRBJ1-2; no clear D gene. Germline V gene sequence: CDR1 SEHNR, CDR2 FQNEAQ (reference sequence). Trimming left V 5 bases short and J 1 base short, with 2 bases between. CDR3 length: 11 amino acids. The CDR3 spells CASSVNYGYTF. As DNA, the CDR3 is TGTGCCAGCAGCGTTAACTATGGCTACACCTTC.

The chain joins TRBV7-2 to TRBJ2-5; D perhaps matches TRBD1 (6 bases). V gave up 5 bases and J gave up 11 bases, with 18 bases separating them. The germline V gene has CDR1 SGHTA and CDR2 FQGNSA. The CDR3 contains 13 residues. CDR3 sequence: CASSGPLGTTQYF. In nucleotides, the CDR3 is TGTGCCAGCAGCGGTCCTCTCGGGACAACTCAGTACTTC.

The genes are TRBV10-3 and TRBJ1-3; possibly TRBD1 for D (6 bases). This CDR3 contains 14 residues. Germline CDR1 and CDR2: ENHRY and SYGVKD. The V end lost 2 bases, the J end lost 8 bases, and 13 bases lay between the germline ends. The CDR3 spells CAISETQGTDTIYF. The CDR3 DNA sequence: TGTGCCATCAGTGAGACACAGGGTACGGACACCATATATTTT.

The rearrangement joins TRBV9 to TRBJ2-5; D is unclear. V lost 5 bases, J lost 0 bases, and 11 bases lay in between. The germline V gene encodes CDR1 SGDLS and CDR2 YYNGEE. This CDR3 contains 14 residues. The CDR3, as DNA: TGTGCCAGCAGTGTAACTGCCTACCAAGAGACCCAGTACTTC. Translated: CASSVTAYQETQYF.

The chain carries TRBV7-9 and TRBJ1-5, with a tentative D call TRBD1 (5 bases). The CDR3 covers 13 residues. The ends were cut back, 1 base at V and 6 bases at J, with 7 bases in the middle. Germline V gives CDR1 SEHNR, CDR2 FQNEAQ (reference sequence). CDR3 coding DNA: TGTGCCAGCAGCTTAGGGGACGTTCAGCCCCAGCATTTT. This gives the protein CASSLGDVQPQHF.

The CDR3 here is CASSPDARARGTEAFF. The CDR3 nucleotides are TGCGCCAGCAGCCCGGATGCCAGGGCGAGGGGCACTGAAGCTTTCTTT. The chain couples TRBV5-1 to TRBJ1-1, with a weak D call TRBD1 (5 bases). Germline-derived CDR1 and CDR2 are SGHRS and YFSETQ. This CDR3 region has 16 residues. Trimming removed 4 bases from V and 4 bases from J, with 20 bases in between. Supplemented by reference TRBV5-1 and TRBJ1-1, the full variable domain reads KAGVTQTPRYLIKTRGQQVTLSCSPISGHRSVSWYQQTPGQGLQFLFEYFSETQRNKGNFPGRFSGRQFSNSRSEMNVSTLELGDSALYLCASSPDARARGTEAFFGQGTRLTVV.

V gene TRBV4-3 combines with J gene TRBJ1-5; 8 bases fit TRBD1. V lost 0 bases to trimming and J lost 9 bases; unmatched junction nucleotides: 7. Germline CDR1 reads LGHNA; CDR2 reads YSLEER. This CDR3 is built from 15 residues. CDR3 nucleotides: TGCGCCAGCAGCCAAGATACAGGGGGTAGTTGGCCCCAGCATTTT. It encodes CASSQDTGGSWPQHF.

The chain has TRBV7-2 and TRBJ2-7; either TRBD1 or TRBD2 may supply D (5 bases each). CDR3 length equals 14 residues. V lost 3 bases to trimming and J lost 2 bases, with 11 bases between them. From germline, CDR1 is SGHTA and CDR2 FQGNSA. CDR3 sequence reads: CASSFYVGAYEQYF. The CDR3 bases are TGTGCCAGCAGCTTTTACGTGGGGGCCTACGAGCAGTACTTC. Full variable domain (missing parts from reference TRBV7-2 and TRBJ2-7): GAGVSQSPSNKVTEKGKDVELRCDPISGHTALYWYRQSLGQGLEFLIYFQGNSAPDKSGLPSDRFSAERTGGSVSTLTIQRTQQEDSAVYLCASSFYVGAYEQYFGPGTRLTVT.

The chain combines TRBV7-2 with TRBJ2-5; D may match TRBD1 or TRBD2 (5 bases each). Trimming removed 1 base at V and 4 bases at J, with 16 bases between. Germline values: CDR1 SGHTA, CDR2 FQGNSA. The CDR3 is made up of 16 amino acids. The CDR3 DNA sequence: TGTGCCAGCAGCTTAGTTGAGAGCTTTGGGGGAGAGACCCAGTACTTC. Translated: CASSLVESFGGETQYF.

This rearrangement joins TRBV28 to TRBJ2-1; TRBD2 agrees at 11 bases. Per the germline V gene, CDR1 is MDHEN and CDR2 is SYDVKM. V shed 5 bases, J shed 5 bases, and the junction held 8 bases outside the gene matches. CDR3 size: 16 residues. The CDR3 here is CASSPIAGGLNNEQFF. The CDR3 bases are TGTGCCAGCAGTCCCATAGCGGGGGGGCTAAACAATGAGCAGTTCTTC.

This rearrangement joins TRBV18 to TRBJ2-3, with a possible D match to TRBD1 (5 bases). This CDR3 has 16 residues. From germline, CDR1 is KGHSH and CDR2 LQKENI. V dropped 4 bases and J dropped 0 bases, with 14 bases sitting between them. This CDR3 is CASSLRDFPSTDTQYF. CDR3 nucleotide sequence: TGTGCCAGCTCACTCAGGGATTTTCCTAGCACAGATACGCAGTATTTT.

This chain uses TRBV3-1 (or the pseudogene TRBV3-2) with TRBJ2-5; the D gene is possibly TRBD1 (6 bases). This CDR3 is built from 13 residues. V was pared by 1 base and J by 5 bases, with 8 bases between. Germline values: CDR1 LGHDT, CDR2 YNNKEL (reference sequence). The CDR3 sequence is CASSQAGVETQYF. The CDR3 DNA reads TGTGCCAGCAGCCAAGCAGGGGTCGAGACCCAGTACTTC.

The V call is TRBV4-3, the J call TRBJ2-4, with TRBD2 matching 11 bases. The CDR3 is 17 residues long. V lost 0 bases to trimming and J lost 3 bases; unmatched junction nucleotides: 4. Germline values: CDR1 LGHNA, CDR2 YSLEER. CDR3 nucleotides: TGCGCCAGCAGCCAAGATAGAGGACTAGCGGGCAAAAACATTCAGTACTTC. Translation gives CASSQDRGLAGKNIQYF.

This rearrangement joins TRBV7-2 to TRBJ1-5; 9 bases map to TRBD1. The germline CDR1 and CDR2 sequences are SGHTA and FQGNSA. CDR3 length: 14 amino acids. With 4 bases clipped from V and 6 bases from J, the junction kept 4 bases outside the gene matches. CDR3 sequence reads: CASSSGTGPQPQHF. CDR3 bases: TGTGCCAGCAGCTCCGGGACAGGGCCTCAGCCCCAGCATTTT. Full variable domain (missing parts from reference TRBV7-2 and TRBJ1-5): GAGVSQSPSNKVTEKGKDVELRCDPISGHTALYWYRQSLGQGLEFLIYFQGNSAPDKSGLPSDRFSAERTGGSVSTLTIQRTQQEDSAVYLCASSSGTGPQPQHFGDGTRLSIL.

The chain recombines TRBV7-9 with TRBJ2-5, with 10 bases fitting TRBD2. CDR1 and CDR2 from the germline V gene are SEHNR and FQNEAQ (reference sequence). The V and J ends lost 7 bases and 2 bases, in that order; junction bases with no gene match: 10. The CDR3 consists of 16 residues. Here the CDR3 reads CASIMRTSGDQETQYF. CDR3 nucleotides: TGTGCCAGCATCATGAGGACTAGCGGAGATCAAGAGACCCAGTACTTC.

This chain uses TRBV2 with TRBJ2-3; D not resolved. The CDR3 extends over 11 amino acids. The V gene's germline CDR1 is SNHLY and CDR2 FYNNEI. V was cut by 8 bases and J by 6 bases, with 9 bases left in between. The CDR3 is CASPIRDTQYF. The CDR3 bases are TGTGCCAGCCCGATTAGGGATACGCAGTATTTT.

The rearrangement joins TRBV9 to TRBJ2-7, with D hard to call. The V gene lost 4 bases and the J gene lost 2 bases, with 13 bases spanning the gap. This CDR3 is built from 14 residues. Germline CDR1 reads SGDLS; CDR2 reads YYNGEE. As DNA, the CDR3 is TGTGCCAGCAGCCCCCGCCCCCAAACCTACGAGCAGTACTTC. Its protein product is CASSPRPQTYEQYF.

The chain carries TRBV27 and TRBJ1-4; unclear D gene. Germline lookup yields CDR1 MNHEY and CDR2 SMNVEV (reference sequence). V dropped 4 bases and J dropped 8 bases, with 11 bases sitting between them. The CDR3 contains 13 residues. CDR3 residues: CASSWREGEKLFF. CDR3 DNA: TGTGCCAGCAGTTGGCGGGAGGGAGAAAAACTGTTTTTT.

The chain links TRBV6-2 or TRBV6-3 to TRBJ2-1, with TRBD2 as a possible D gene (7 bases). Germline-derived CDR1 and CDR2 are MNHEY and SVGEGT. The CDR3 spans 16 residues. V lost 2 bases and J lost 9, with 20 bases in between. CDR3 loop: CASSYPAGAYTVEQFF. The DNA of the CDR3 is TGTGCCAGCAGTTACCCGGCGGGGGCCTACACGGTTGAGCAGTTCTTC.

V usage is TRBV7-3 and J usage is TRBJ2-2; 12 bases align to TRBD2. Germline V gives CDR1 SGHTA, CDR2 FQGTGA. After removal of 4 bases from V and 6 bases from J, the junction contained 6 bases not matched to a gene. This CDR3 has 16 amino acids. CDR3 bases: TGTGCCAGCAGCTACCGGGCTAGCGGGGGGGCCGGGGAGCTGTTTTTT. This codes for CASSYRASGGAGELFF.

The chain carries TRBV20-1 and TRBJ2-7, with D maybe TRBD2 (5 bases). Germline V CDR1 and CDR2: DFQATT, SNEGSKA (reference sequence). Trimming left V 3 bases short and J 2 bases short, with 11 bases between. This CDR3 spans 13 amino acids. Here the CDR3 DNA reads TGCAGTGCTAGTGTCCCGGAGGCCTACGAGCAGTACTTC. Its protein is CSASVPEAYEQYF.

V usage is TRBV19 and J usage is TRBJ1-5, with D uncertain. This CDR3 is built from 13 residues. Germline V gene lookup returns CDR1 LNHDA and CDR2 SQIVND (reference sequence). Trimming took 6 bases from V and 4 from J, leaving 10 bases between them. Here the CDR3 reads CASSWVGNQPQHF. The CDR3 DNA reads as TGTGCCAGTAGCTGGGTAGGGAATCAGCCCCAGCATTTT.

This chain links TRBV28 with TRBJ1-6; D gene uncertain. V was clipped by 6 bases and J by 0 bases, with 12 bases between them. CDR1 and CDR2 from the germline V gene are MDHEN and SYDVKM. The CDR3 is made up of 16 amino acids. Here the CDR3 DNA reads TGTGCCAGCAGCCCGAGCAGAGGCTCCTATAATTCACCCCTCCACTTT. This translates into CASSPSRGSYNSPLHF.